This T cell receptor beta chain appears in the sequencing data of a study of blood T cell repertoires in COVID-19. This clone was found once. Only in-frame clones appear in the TCRdb table, and some are missing; sequencing was by immunoSEQ multiplex PCR. The data show about 210,000 clones, with about 90% seen just once and 0.75% to 0.95% held by the top ten. J lost 1 base, V lost 2 bases, and 5 bases had no gene match. CDR1 and CDR2 (germline): SGHTA, FQGNSA. The length of the CDR3 is 17 residues. Sequencing was carried out using peripheral blood. The receptor comes from a woman aged 70 to 79 with acute or convalescent COVID-19. The chain couples TRBV7-2 to TRBJ2-2; 9 bases fit TRBD1. CDR3: CASSLWRGQGNTGELFF. The CDR3 DNA reads TGTGCCAGCAGCTTATGGCGGGGACAGGGGAACACCGGGGAGCTGTTTTTT.